Listed below are T cell receptor beta chains from one sample, sequenced in a study of response to subunit inactivated influenza vaccine. Via MiXCR, TCRdb re-called the RT-PCR reads, giving one row per CDR3 protein. Of 500,000 or so distinct CDR3 sequences in the sample, approximately 15% were seen once. This specimen consisted of CD4+ T cells sorted from PBMCs, obtained about 23 months after vaccination. Receptors were obtained from a man between 45 and 75 years old who received an inactivated influenza vaccine. The CDR3 runs from the conserved cysteine through the conserved F or W. D genes are given only for firm matches. Rows give clone size only sometimes, using once, few, many, or a class for an expanded clone.

>TRBV6-5|TRBJ2-5|NA|few|14
CASSYGLIEETQYF
TGTGCCAGCAGTTACGGGCTTATAGAGGAGACCCAGTACTTC
>TRBV12-3/TRBV12-4|TRBJ2-5|TRBD2|NA|14
CASSLAGVMKTQYF
TGTGCCAGCAGTCTAGCGGGAGTTATGAAGACCCAGTACTTC
>TRBV7-2|TRBJ2-7|NA|NA|14
CASSPTEGFREQYF
TGTGCCAGCAGCCCGACGGAGGGATTTCGAGAGCAGTACTTC
>TRBV5-6|TRBJ1-5|NA|few|16
CASSLFLHHPNQPQHF
TGTGCCAGCAGCTTGTTTCTCCATCACCCCAATCAGCCCCAGCATTTT
>TRBV2|TRBJ2-3|NA|NA|13
CASSEVSTDTQYF
TGTGCCAGCAGTGAAGTTAGCACAGATACGCAGTATTTT
>TRBV28|TRBJ2-7|TRBD2|many|14
CASSFRLASYEQYF
TGTGCCAGCAGTTTTCGACTAGCGTCCTACGAGCAGTACTTC
>TRBV7-2|TRBJ2-3|TRBD2|few|17
CASSFTSGTSGRSTQYF
TGTGCCAGCAGCTTTACCTCCGGGACTAGCGGGAGGAGTACGCAGTATTTT
>TRBV18|TRBJ2-7|TRBD2|few|16
CASSPGLAGGINEQYF
TGTGCCAGCTCACCGGGACTAGCGGGAGGGATTAACGAGCAGTACTTC
>TRBV20-1|TRBJ2-7|TRBD2|NA|15
CSARQGLAGIYEQYF
TGCAGTGCTAGACAGGGACTAGCGGGAATCTACGAGCAGTACTTC
>TRBV5-5|TRBJ2-5|TRBD2|few|16
CASSSTLAGGGETQYF
TGTGCCAGCAGCTCTACACTAGCGGGAGGAGGAGAGACCCAGTACTTC
>TRBV6-2/TRBV6-3|TRBJ1-2|NA|NA|17
CASTDIVRGSFDYGYTF
TGTGCCAGCACCGACATCGTTCGGGGGAGTTTCGACTATGGCTACACCTTC
>TRBV29-1|TRBJ1-2|TRBD1|few|13
CSVARDRGTGYTF
TGCAGCGTTGCCCGGGACAGGGGAACTGGCTACACCTTC
>TRBV18|TRBJ1-5|NA|few|13
CASSRDGNQPQHF
TGTGCCAGCTCACGGGACGGCAATCAGCCCCAGCATTTT
>TRBV6-2/TRBV6-3|TRBJ1-5|NA|few|16
CASTPSGTDSNQPQHF
TGTGCCAGCACCCCCTCCGGGACTGATAGCAATCAGCCCCAGCATTTT
>TRBV20-1|TRBJ2-1|TRBD2|NA|14
CSAQGLAGPHEQFF
TGCAGTGCGCAGGGACTAGCGGGACCCCATGAGCAGTTCTTC
>TRBV20-1|TRBJ1-1|NA|NA|14
CSARDQVGGTEAFF
TGCAGTGCTAGAGATCAGGTGGGGGGCACTGAAGCTTTCTTT
>TRBV6-1|TRBJ2-5|NA|few|13
CATTRARQETQYF
TGTGCCACTACGAGGGCTAGACAAGAGACCCAGTACTTC
>TRBV7-8|TRBJ2-3|NA|NA|14
CASSLAWSKDTQYF
TGTGCCAGCAGCTTAGCTTGGAGCAAAGATACGCAGTATTTT
>TRBV9|TRBJ2-3|NA|NA|14
CASSVATGTDTQYF
TGTGCCAGCAGCGTGGCCACGGGGACAGATACGCAGTATTTT
>TRBV23-1|TRBJ2-7|NA|NA|14
CASSQATRPYEQYF
TGCGCCAGCAGTCAAGCGACAAGACCCTACGAGCAGTACTTC
>TRBV4-2|TRBJ1-3|NA|NA|15
CASSQDWGVGNTIYF
TGTGCCAGCAGCCAAGATTGGGGCGTTGGAAACACCATATATTTT
>TRBV6-2/TRBV6-3|TRBJ2-2|TRBD1|few|15
CASRTGQGAAGELFF
TGTGCCAGCAGGACCGGACAGGGGGCCGCCGGGGAGCTGTTTTTT
>TRBV28|TRBJ1-4|NA|NA|16
CASSPGVFGVGEKLFF
TGTGCCAGCAGTCCGGGGGTATTCGGCGTGGGTGAAAAACTGTTTTTT
>TRBV9|TRBJ1-4|NA|few|16
CASSSSPGQGSEKLFF
TGTGCCAGCAGCTCCAGTCCTGGGCAGGGTAGTGAAAAACTGTTTTTT
>TRBV4-2|TRBJ1-6|NA|NA|16
CASSQEMVGRGSPLHF
TGTGCCAGCAGCCAAGAGATGGTTGGCAGGGGTTCACCCCTCCACTTT
>TRBV5-1|TRBJ2-4|NA|NA|14
CASSLEPNRNIQYF
TGCGCCAGCAGCTTGGAGCCTAATAGAAACATTCAGTACTTC
>TRBV20-1|TRBJ2-3|NA|many|16
CSAQLGPYNFADTQYF
TGCAGTGCTCAACTAGGTCCTTATAATTTCGCAGATACGCAGTATTTT
>TRBV6-6|TRBJ1-2|NA|few|12
CASSSDSIGYTF
TGTGCCAGCAGTTCGGACAGTATTGGCTACACCTTC
>TRBV19|TRBJ1-1|NA|NA|15
CASSIGGRVVTEAFF
TGTGCCAGTAGTATCGGGGGCCGGGTCGTCACTGAAGCTTTCTTT
>TRBV6-2/TRBV6-3|TRBJ2-1|TRBD2|few|15
CASSLGLAGIDEQFF
TGTGCCAGCAGTTTGGGACTAGCGGGAATAGATGAGCAGTTCTTC
>TRBV20-1|TRBJ2-3|NA|NA|13
CSAIGRSTDTQYF
TGCAGTGCTATTGGGCGAAGCACAGATACGCAGTATTTT
>TRBV10-3|TRBJ1-3|NA|NA|16
CAISPKGLTAGNTIYF
TGTGCCATCAGCCCGAAAGGACTAACTGCTGGAAACACCATATATTTT
>TRBV15|TRBJ2-7|NA|few|13
CATSRGGVYEQYF
TGTGCCACCAGCAGAGGGGGAGTCTACGAGCAGTACTTC
>TRBV20-1|TRBJ1-6|NA|few|15
CSARDLRGAGSPLHF
TGCAGTGCTAGAGATTTGCGGGGGGCAGGTTCACCCCTCCACTTT
>TRBV7-2|TRBJ2-3|TRBD1|NA|15
CASSLEGTGIRTQYF
TGTGCCAGCAGCTTAGAGGGGACAGGGATTCGTACGCAGTATTTT